This T cell receptor beta chain was profiled in a study of OX40 agonist ivuxolimab in advanced cancers. Libraries were prepared by immunoSEQ multiplex PCR; TCRdb keeps only in-frame clonotypes and omits some of them. The table has tens of thousands of clones, approximately 95% seen once. Germline CDR1 MNHEY, CDR2 SMNVEV (reference sequence). V gave up 9 bases and J gave up 3 bases, with 15 bases separating them. The CDR3 has 13 residues. The chain recombines TRBV27 with TRBJ2-7; no clear D. Material: CD4+ or CD8+ T cells sorted from blood, obtained in a trial of the OX40 agonist ivuxolimab. The clonotype originates from an adult with an advanced solid tumor such as melanoma, head and neck, liver or kidney cancer. CDR3: CASRTGPSYEQYF. DNA of the CDR3: TGTGCCAGTCGGACCGGGCCTAGCTACGAGCAGTACTTC.